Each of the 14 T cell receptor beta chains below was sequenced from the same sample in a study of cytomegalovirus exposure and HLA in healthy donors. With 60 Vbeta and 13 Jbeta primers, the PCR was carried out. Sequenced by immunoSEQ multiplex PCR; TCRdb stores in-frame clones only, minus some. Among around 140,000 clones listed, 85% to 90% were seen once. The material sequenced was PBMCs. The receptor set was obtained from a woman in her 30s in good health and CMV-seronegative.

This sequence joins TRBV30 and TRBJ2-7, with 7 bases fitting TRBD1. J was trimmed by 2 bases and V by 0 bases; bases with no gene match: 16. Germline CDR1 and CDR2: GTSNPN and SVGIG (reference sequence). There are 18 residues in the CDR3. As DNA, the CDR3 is TGTGCCTGGAGTGTAGACGTCTCAGACCGGGGACAGCCCTACGAGCAGTACTTC. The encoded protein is CAWSVDVSDRGQPYEQYF.

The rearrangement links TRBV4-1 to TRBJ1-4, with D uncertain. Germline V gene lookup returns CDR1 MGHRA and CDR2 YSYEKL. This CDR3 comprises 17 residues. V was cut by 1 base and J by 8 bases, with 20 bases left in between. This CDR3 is CASSQATTLAIGEKLFF. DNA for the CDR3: TGCGCCAGCAGCCAAGCGACCACCCTGGCGATCGGGGAAAAACTGTTTTTT.

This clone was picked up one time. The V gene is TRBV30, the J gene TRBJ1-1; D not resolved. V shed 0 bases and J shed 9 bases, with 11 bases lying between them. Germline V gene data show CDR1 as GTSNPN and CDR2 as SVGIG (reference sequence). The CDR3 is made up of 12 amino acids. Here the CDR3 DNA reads TGTGCCTGGAGTGTGAGGGCGGCTAAAGCTTTCTTT. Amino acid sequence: CAWSVRAAKAFF.

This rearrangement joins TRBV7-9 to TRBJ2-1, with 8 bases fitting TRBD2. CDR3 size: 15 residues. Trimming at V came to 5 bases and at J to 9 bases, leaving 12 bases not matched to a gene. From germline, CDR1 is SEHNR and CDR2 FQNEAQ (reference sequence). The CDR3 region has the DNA TGTGCCAGCAGCCCGACATCCAGCGGGGGAGGTGAGCAGTTCTTC. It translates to CASSPTSSGGGEQFF.

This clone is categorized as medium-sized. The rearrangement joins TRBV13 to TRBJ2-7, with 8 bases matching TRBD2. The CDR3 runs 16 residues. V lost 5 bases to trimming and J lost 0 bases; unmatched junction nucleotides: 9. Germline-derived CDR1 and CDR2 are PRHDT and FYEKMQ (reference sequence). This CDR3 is CASSPIPGLGSYEQYF. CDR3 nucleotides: TGTGCCAGCAGCCCTATTCCGGGACTAGGCTCCTACGAGCAGTACTTC. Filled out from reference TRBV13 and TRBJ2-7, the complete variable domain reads AAGVIQSPRHLIKEKRETATLKCYPIPRHDTVYWYQQGPGQDPQFLISFYEKMQSDKGSIPDRFSAQQFSDYHSELNMSSLELGDSALYFCASSPIPGLGSYEQYFGPGTRLTVT.

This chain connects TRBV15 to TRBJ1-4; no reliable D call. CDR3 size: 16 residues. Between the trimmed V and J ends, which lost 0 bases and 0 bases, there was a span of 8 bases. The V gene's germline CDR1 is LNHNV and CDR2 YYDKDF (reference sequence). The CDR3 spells CATSRDRSTTNEKLFF. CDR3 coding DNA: TGTGCCACCAGCAGAGATCGGAGTACAACTAATGAAAAACTGTTTTTT.

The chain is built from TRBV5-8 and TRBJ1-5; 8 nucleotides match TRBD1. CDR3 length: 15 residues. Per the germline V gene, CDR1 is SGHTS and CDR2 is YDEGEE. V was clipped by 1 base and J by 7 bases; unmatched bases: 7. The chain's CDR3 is CASSLSGQATQPQHF. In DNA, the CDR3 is TGTGCCAGCAGCTTGTCGGGACAGGCGACCCAGCCCCAGCATTTT.

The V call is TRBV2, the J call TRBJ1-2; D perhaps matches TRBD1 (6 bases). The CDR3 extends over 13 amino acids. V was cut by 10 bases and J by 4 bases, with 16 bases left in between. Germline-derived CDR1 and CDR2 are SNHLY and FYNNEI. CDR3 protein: CANYREGGYGYTF. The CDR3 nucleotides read TGTGCCAACTACAGGGAAGGGGGCTATGGCTACACCTTC.

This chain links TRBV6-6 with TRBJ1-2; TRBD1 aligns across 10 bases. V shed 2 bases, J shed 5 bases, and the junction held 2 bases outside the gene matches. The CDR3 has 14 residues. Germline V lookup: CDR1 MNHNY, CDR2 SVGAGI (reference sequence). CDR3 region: CASSYGTGDYGYTF. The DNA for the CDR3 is TGTGCCAGCAGTTACGGGACAGGGGATTATGGCTACACCTTC.

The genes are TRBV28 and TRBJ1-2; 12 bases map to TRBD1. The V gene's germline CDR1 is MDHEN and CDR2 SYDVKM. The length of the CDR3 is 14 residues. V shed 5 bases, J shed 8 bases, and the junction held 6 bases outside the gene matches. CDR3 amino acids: CASSPGQGAVGYTF. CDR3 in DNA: TGTGCCAGCAGTCCGGGACAGGGGGCTGTCGGCTACACCTTC.

The CDR3 DNA reads as TGTGCCCATCCGGGGGGCCCCTATAATTCACCCCTCCACTTT. Protein: CAHPGGPYNSPLHF. This chain uses TRBV5-3 with TRBJ1-6, with D tentatively TRBD1 (6 bases). TRBV5-3 is filed as an ORF, its function uncertain. V was clipped by 10 bases and J by 2 bases, with 13 bases between them. The CDR3 is 14 residues long.

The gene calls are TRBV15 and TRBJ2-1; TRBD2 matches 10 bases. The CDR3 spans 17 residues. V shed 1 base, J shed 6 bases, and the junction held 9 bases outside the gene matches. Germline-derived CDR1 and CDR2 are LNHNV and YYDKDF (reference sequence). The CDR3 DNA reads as TGTGCCACCAGCAGAGCCCCTAGCGGGAGAGGAAGCAATGAGCAGTTCTTC. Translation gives CATSRAPSGRGSNEQFF.

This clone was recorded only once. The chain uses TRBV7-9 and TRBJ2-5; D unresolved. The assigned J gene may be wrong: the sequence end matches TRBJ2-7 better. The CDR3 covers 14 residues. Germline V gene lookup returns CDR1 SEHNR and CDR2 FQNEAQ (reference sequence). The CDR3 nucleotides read TGTGCCAGCAGCTTAATCTGGGCACCTAACGAGCAGTACTTC. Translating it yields CASSLIWAPNEQYF.

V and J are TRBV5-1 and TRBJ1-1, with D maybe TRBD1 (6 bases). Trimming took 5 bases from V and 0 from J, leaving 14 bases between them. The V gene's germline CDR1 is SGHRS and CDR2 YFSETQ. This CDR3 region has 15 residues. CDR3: CASSPTGLLNTEAFF. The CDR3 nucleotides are TGCGCCAGCAGTCCGACAGGTCTCCTGAACACTGAAGCTTTCTTT.